The 12 T cell receptor beta chains below all came from one sample that was sequenced in a study of vaccination and CD4 T cells after COVID-19. The treatment here: roughly 10-day PBMC culture with coronavirus spike peptide pools or control peptides (ViraFEST assay). Antigens for these TCRs are unknown. Oncomine TCR Beta short-read sequencing was applied to DNA from cultured CD4+ T cells. TCRdb used MiXCR to reprocess the PCR reads, holding one entry per CDR3 protein. This sample yields 12,000 or so distinct CDR3 sequences, of which 45% to 60% are seen a single time; about 14% belongs to the top ten. The sequencing input was CD4+ T cells from blood, cultured in vitro. The origin of the receptors is a human donor who had recovered from COVID-19.

This clonotype showed up just once. The rearrangement uses TRBV19 and TRBJ1-2; 9 bases map to TRBD1. This CDR3 comprises 15 residues. V was clipped by 5 bases and J by 4 bases; unmatched bases: 8. The V gene's germline CDR1 is LNHDA and CDR2 SQIVND (reference sequence). The DNA of the CDR3 is TGTGCCAGTAGTGCGACAGGGGGTTTGGGCTATGGCTACACCTTC. As protein: CASSATGGLGYGYTF.

This chain connects TRBV2 to TRBJ2-5; maybe TRBD1 (6 bases). There are 13 residues in the CDR3. V gave up 6 bases and J gave up 3 bases, with 11 bases separating them. CDR1 and CDR2 from the germline V gene are SNHLY and FYNNEI. As DNA, the CDR3 is TGTGCCAGCAGGGGGGCAGGGGAAGAGACCCAGTACTTC. It encodes CASRGAGEETQYF.

In its sample, this clonotype was seen a few times. The chain combines TRBV12-3 or TRBV12-4 with TRBJ2-3, with TRBD2 matching 9 bases. The CDR3 totals 15 residues. The V and J ends lost 5 bases and 4 bases, in that order; junction bases with no gene match: 7. The CDR3 DNA sequence: TGTGCCAGCAGTCCTCGCGGGAGGGCCGCAGATACGCAGTATTTT. Its protein product is CASSPRGRAADTQYF.

The chain links TRBV5-1 to TRBJ1-1; 10 bases are shared with TRBD1. Trimming took 4 bases from V and 5 from J; bases not matched to a gene: 5. Per germline, CDR1 SGHRS and CDR2 YFSETQ. This CDR3 is 14 amino acids long. CDR3 DNA: TGCGCCAGCAGCCAGGGGACAGGGGCGACTGAAGCTTTCTTT. Amino acids: CASSQGTGATEAFF.

This clonotype was found a few times. The chain carries TRBV7-2 and TRBJ1-5, with D unresolved. Germline CDR1 and CDR2: SGHTA and FQGNSA. CDR3 length: 16 residues. V shed 5 bases and J shed 2 bases, with 16 bases lying between them. The CDR3: CASSPTADLGNQPQHF. CDR3 sequence (DNA): TGTGCCAGCAGCCCGACCGCGGATTTGGGCAATCAGCCCCAGCATTTT.

The chain recombines TRBV20-1 with TRBJ2-7; D unclear. Germline V CDR1 and CDR2: DFQATT, SNEGSKA (reference sequence). The CDR3 spans 13 residues. Trimming pared 6 bases from V and 2 bases from J, leaving 14 bases between. The CDR3 DNA reads as TGCAGTGCGTCGACTCCTGATACCTACGAGCAGTACTTC. Amino acids: CSASTPDTYEQYF.

A few counts support this clonotype. The gene calls are TRBV6-1 and TRBJ2-5, with 9 bases fitting TRBD1. Germline CDR1 reads MNHNS; CDR2 reads SASEGT. J was trimmed by 3 bases and V by 6 bases; bases with no gene match: 5. This CDR3 is 14 amino acids long. CDR3 region: CASRDRGWEETQYF. The CDR3 coding sequence is TGTGCCAGCAGGGACAGGGGTTGGGAAGAGACCCAGTACTTC.

V and J are TRBV7-2 and TRBJ2-1; TRBD2 matches at 9 bases. Germline values: CDR1 SGHTA, CDR2 FQGNSA. The CDR3 has 13 amino acids. Trimming removed 1 base from V and 16 bases from J; junction bases left unmatched: 8. The CDR3 coding sequence is TGTGCCAGCAGCTTAGAAGGCGGGAGGGCTAGATTCTTC. It yields the protein CASSLEGGRARFF.

This rearrangement joins TRBV20-1 to TRBJ1-5; D unresolved. CDR3 length: 14 residues. Germline V gives CDR1 DFQATT, CDR2 SNEGSKA (reference sequence). With 3 bases removed from V and 3 bases from J, the gap between germline ends came to 12 bases. CDR3 loop: CSASRVANNQPQHF. CDR3 DNA sequence: TGCAGTGCTAGTCGGGTGGCCAACAATCAGCCCCAGCATTTT.

The rearrangement joins TRBV6-2 or TRBV6-3 to TRBJ1-5; the match to TRBD1 covers 8 bases. Per the germline V gene, CDR1 is MNHEY and CDR2 is SVGEGT. J lost 0 bases, V lost 6 bases, and 10 bases had no gene match. This CDR3 comprises 17 residues. The CDR3 protein is CASRPPGQAYSNQPQHF. For the CDR3, the DNA is TGTGCCAGCAGACCCCCGGGACAGGCGTATAGCAATCAGCCCCAGCATTTT.

V gene TRBV5-4 combines with J gene TRBJ2-5; D call uncertain. Looked up from germline, CDR1 is SGHNT and CDR2 is YYREEE (reference sequence). The CDR3 is 14 residues long. The V end was cut by 0 bases, the J end by 1 base, with 7 bases between. In DNA form, the CDR3 reads TGTGCCAGCAGCTTGGACGGATTCCAAGAGACCCAGTACTTC. It codes for CASSLDGFQETQYF.

The chain links TRBV30 to TRBJ1-2; 9 nucleotides match TRBD1. J lost 3 bases, V lost 2 bases, and 10 bases had no gene match. The CDR3 sequence is 16 residues long. Germline V gives CDR1 GTSNPN, CDR2 SVGIG (reference sequence). The CDR3 spells CAWSPTGGGRYYGYTF. CDR3 DNA sequence: TGTGCCTGGAGTCCGACAGGGGGGGGGAGATACTATGGCTACACCTTC.